Listed below are T cell receptor beta chains from one sample, sequenced in a study of T cells in localized non-small cell lung cancer. Method: immunoSEQ multiplex PCR; TCRdb's copy keeps in-frame clones and lacks some. The table includes about 30,000 clones, 90% to 95% detected once. The starting material was peripheral blood, obtained before any cancer treatment. These receptors all come from a woman aged 35 to 70 with stage I lung adenocarcinoma. Each CDR3 is given with its conserved first and last residue. A D gene is named only where the DNA matches it firmly. Clone size is given for some rows only: seen once, a few or many times, or a class if the clone is expanded.

>.|TRBD1|TRBJ2-5|TRBV19
TGTGCCAGTAGTATGTTACCGGGACAGGGTAAAGAGACCCAGTACTTC
CASSMLPGQGKETQYF
>.|TRBD1|TRBJ1-5|TRBV19
TGTGCCAGTAGTTCGGGACAGTCGGATCAGCCCCAGCATTTT
CASSSGQSDQPQHF
>.|.|TRBJ2-2|TRBV5-1
TGCGCCAGCAGCCGCCCTACAGGTTACACCGGGGAGCTGTTTTTT
CASSRPTGYTGELFF
>.|TRBD1|TRBJ1-1|TRBV5-8
TGTGCCAGCAGCTTGGTGCTCAGGGGGGCGCGGAGGGACACTGAAGCTTTCTTT
CASSLVLRGARRDTEAFF
>.|TRBD1|TRBJ1-4|TRBV5-1
TGCGCCAGCAGCAAGGACAGGAGAAATGAAAAACTGTTTTTT
CASSKDRRNEKLFF
>.|.|TRBJ2-7|TRBV4-3
TGCGCCAGCAGCCAAGATAGGGGAGCCTACGAGCAGTACTTC
CASSQDRGAYEQYF
>once|.|TRBJ1-1|TRBV6-1
TGTGCCAGCAGTGTAGTAGGGAGGGCTCAAACTGAAGCTTTCTTT
CASSVVGRAQTEAFF
>.|.|TRBJ1-5|TRBV12-5
TGTGCTAGTGGTTCCGCGCTTGACACTCTCCCAGGGCCCCAGCATTTT
CASGSALDTLPGPQHF
>.|.|TRBJ1-1|TRBV5-1
TGCGCCAGCAGCTTGGTAGGGGGGCGCTCGACTGAAGCTTTCTTT
CASSLVGGRSTEAFF
>.|.|TRBJ2-7|TRBV2
TGTGCCAGCAGTGAATTCAGCAACTCCTACGAGCAGTACTTC
CASSEFSNSYEQYF
>.|.|TRBJ2-3|TRBV5-1
TGCGCCAGCAGCTTGGTAGGGTCAGGGAGCACAGATACGCAGTATTTT
CASSLVGSGSTDTQYF
>.|.|TRBJ2-2|TRBV2
TGTGCCAGCAATCGGGAGAGGGCCGGGGAGCTGTTTTTT
CASNRERAGELFF
>.|.|TRBJ2-1|TRBV7-8
TGTGCCAGCACTGTGGGCCTAACACGATCGGATGAGCAGTTCTTC
CASTVGLTRSDEQFF
>.|.|TRBJ1-1|TRBV6-1
TGTGCCAGCAGTGCCCGGGCCTCGAACACTGAAGCTTTCTTT
CASSARASNTEAFF
>.|TRBD1|TRBJ2-7|TRBV7-2
TGTGCCAGCAGCTCGAGGGCAGGGGGCTCGTCCTACGAGCAGTACTTC
CASSSRAGGSSYEQYF
>.|TRBD1|TRBJ2-4|TRBV7-8
TGTGCCCGGCAGGGGGTCCAAGTTCAGTACTTC
CARQGVQVQYF
>.|TRBD1|TRBJ2-7|TRBV19
TGTGCCAGTGGCTCCGGGACAGCCTCCTACGAGCAGTACTTC
CASGSGTASYEQYF
>.|.|TRBJ2-7|TRBV27
TGTGCCAGCAGTTTAGGTACGACTACCTACTACGAGCAGTACTTC
CASSLGTTTYYEQYF
>.|.|TRBJ1-1|TRBV18
TGTGCCAGCTCACCCCTCCGGGACGTTGGGGGGAACACTGAAGCTTTCTTT
CASSPLRDVGGNTEAFF
>.|TRBD1|TRBJ2-1|TRBV6-1
TGTGCCAGCAGTACCCTTTGGACAGGTAACAATGAGCAGTTCTTC
CASSTLWTGNNEQFF
>.|TRBD1|TRBJ2-5|TRBV7-2
TGTGCCAGCAGCACACTACAGGGGCGTGGGGAGACCCAGTACTTC
CASSTLQGRGETQYF
>.|.|TRBJ2-3|TRBV6-1
TGTGCCAGCAGTGAAGACTGGGACCTCTCCACAGATACGCAGTATTTT
CASSEDWDLSTDTQYF
>.|.|TRBJ1-6|TRBV7-9
TGTGCCAGCAGCGATCTGGCTAACTCACCCCTCCACTTT
CASSDLANSPLHF